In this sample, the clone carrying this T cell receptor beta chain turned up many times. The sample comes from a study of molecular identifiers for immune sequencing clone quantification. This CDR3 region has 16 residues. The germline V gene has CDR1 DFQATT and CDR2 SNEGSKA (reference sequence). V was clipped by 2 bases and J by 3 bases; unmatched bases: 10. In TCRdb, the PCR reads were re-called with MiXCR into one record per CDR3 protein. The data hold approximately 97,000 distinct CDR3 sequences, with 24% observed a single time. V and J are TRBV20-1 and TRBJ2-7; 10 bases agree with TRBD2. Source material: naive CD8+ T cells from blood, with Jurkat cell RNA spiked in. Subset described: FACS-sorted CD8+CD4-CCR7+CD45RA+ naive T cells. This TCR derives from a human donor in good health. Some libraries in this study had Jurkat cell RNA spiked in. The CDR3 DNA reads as TGCAGTGCTAGAACCCAACTAGCGGGGCGGTACTACGAGCAGTACTTC. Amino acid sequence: CSARTQLAGRYYEQYF.